This TCR beta chain was recorded in a study of T cell repertoires in cytomegalovirus infection. The J segment lost 0 bases and the V segment lost 7 bases, leaving 9 bases of the junction unmatched. Germline assignment: CDR1 SGHDT and CDR2 YYEEEE. CDR3 length: 15 amino acids. TCRdb re-called the reads through MiXCR, storing one row per CDR3 protein. In the table there are 300,000 to 400,000 distinct CDR3 sequences, more than 8% of which are singletons. This clonotype was counted a few times. What it binds is unknown. Findings and caveats of the study: CMV carriers with the relevant HLA were identified by cumulative public TCR beta family frequency.

This chain connects TRBV5-6 to TRBJ2-7, with 8 positions matching TRBD1. The source is a human donor in good health (CMV status not recorded). Some clones in this sample may be carry-over from other donors' samples. Source material: PBMCs. In DNA, the CDR3 is TGTGCCAGCGGCTCTACCGGGACAGGCTCCTACGAGCAGTACTTC. Its protein product is CASGSTGTGSYEQYF.